Listed below are T cell receptor beta chains from one sample, sequenced in a study of cytomegalovirus exposure and HLA in healthy donors. The protocol was immunoSEQ multiplex PCR, while the TCRdb copy is restricted to in-frame clones and leaves out a portion. The table shows 120,000 or so clones, with about 80% occurring only once. The sample was PBMCs. The origin of the receptors is a man in his late teens or twenties in good health and CMV-seronegative. The CDR3 runs from the conserved cysteine through the conserved F or W. D genes are given only for firm matches. Expanded clones are given a class, and other clones once, few, many or no size at all.

J gene | V gene | clone size | D gene | CDR3 DNA | CDR3 protein
TRBJ1-1 | TRBV2 | few | TRBD1 | TGTGCCAGCAGGGGCGTGGGACAGGGGGCAGGAGACGCTTTCTTT | CASRGVGQGAGDAFF
TRBJ1-4 | TRBV4-2 | . | . | TGTGCCAGCCACCCGGCGGGGATCGGTTCTAATGAAAAACTGTTTTTT | CASHPAGIGSNEKLFF
TRBJ2-7 | TRBV5-1 | once | TRBD2 | TGCGCCAGCAGCCCCCGTGCCGGTACTAGCGGAAAATCCTACGAGCAGTACTTC | CASSPRAGTSGKSYEQYF
TRBJ2-1 | TRBV6-8 | . | TRBD1 | TGTGCCAGCAGTTGGCTAGAAGGACAGGGGAGGGGGGGGTGGGGACACTCCTACAATGAGCAGTTCTTC | CASSWLEGQGRGGWGHSYNEQFF
TRBJ2-5 | TRBV5-4 | . | TRBD2 | TGTGCCAGCAGCCTTAGCGGGGGGGCCTTAGAGACCCAGTACTTC | CASSLSGGALETQYF
TRBJ1-2 | TRBV5-1 | . | TRBD1 | TGCGCCAGCAGAAATCCGGGACAGGTTTTCTATGGCTACACCTTC | CASRNPGQVFYGYTF
TRBJ2-7 | TRBV6-6 | . | TRBD1 | TGTGCCAGCAGACCTGACAGGGGGCACTCCTACGAGCAGTACTTC | CASRPDRGHSYEQYF
TRBJ2-3 | TRBV5-1 | . | . | TGCGCCAGCAGCTTGGCAGACAGGGAGGCAGATACGCAGTATTTT | CASSLADREADTQYF
TRBJ2-1 | TRBV4-3 | once | . | TGCGCCAGCAGCCAAGGCCCAACCGGGATCCTCAATGAGCAGTTCTTC | CASSQGPTGILNEQFF
TRBJ2-2 | TRBV19 | . | . | TGTGCCAGTACAAAAAGAGGACAAGAGCTGTTTTTT | CASTKRGQELFF
TRBJ2-1 | TRBV12-5 | few | . | TGTGCTAGTGGTTCCTTTCCTACCTACAATGAGCAGTTCTTC | CASGSFPTYNEQFF
TRBJ2-5 | TRBV7-3 | . | TRBD2 | TGTGCCAGCAGCTTAATCTCCGGACTAGCGGGGGATCAAGAGACCCAGTACTTC | CASSLISGLAGDQETQYF
TRBJ1-6 | TRBV14 | . | . | TGTGCCAGCAGCTACCGACAAAATTCACCCCTCCACTTT | CASSYRQNSPLHF
TRBJ2-7 | TRBV7-9 | . | . | TGTGCCAGCAGCTTACAAGGACAGAACGAGCAGTACTTC | CASSLQGQNEQYF
TRBJ1-4 | TRBV6-6 | few | . | TGTGCCAGCAGCTCGGGTTATGAAAAACTGTTTTTT | CASSSGYEKLFF
TRBJ1-2 | TRBV5-6 | . | TRBD1 | TGTGCCAGCAAGTCGACAGGGGAAGACTATGGCTACACCTTC | CASKSTGEDYGYTF
TRBJ2-1 | TRBV5-1 | . | . | TGCGCCAGCAGCTCCGAGTGGAGTTACAATGAGCAGTTCTTC | CASSSEWSYNEQFF
TRBJ1-2 | TRBV6-5 | few | . | TGTGCCAGCCGGAGGGAGAATGGCTACACCTTC | CASRRENGYTF
TRBJ2-6 | TRBV7-6 | . | . | TGTGCCAGCAGCTTAGGGGGGGCTGGGGCCAACGTCCTGACTTTC | CASSLGGAGANVLTF
TRBJ2-1 | TRBV27 | . | TRBD2 | TGTGCCAGCAGTCCCCGGTGGATAGCGGGGTTAAGAGAGCAGTTCTTC | CASSPRWIAGLREQFF
TRBJ2-7 | TRBV6-5 | . | TRBD1 | TGTGCCAGCAGCCTCGGGACAGGGAGCTCCTACGAGCAGTACTTC | CASSLGTGSSYEQYF
TRBJ2-1 | TRBV9 | . | TRBD2 | TGTGCCAGCTCGCAGGGGGGACTAGCGGGTTACAATGAGCAGTTCTTC | CASSQGGLAGYNEQFF